Shown below are 8 T cell receptor beta chains from a single sample sequenced in a study of blood T cells in healthy people across ages. A second about 6 to 11 cycle PCR used barcoded and J-beta primers. TCRdb independently ran MiXCR on the 5' RACE reads; one entry per CDR3 protein. The data contain 1.6 million or so distinct CDR3 sequences, about 35% of them seen just once; the ten biggest clones take up around 11%. What was sequenced was blood. Receptor source: a woman younger than 45 in good health.

The chain's CDR3 is CASSDAGGGARNEQFF. The CDR3 bases are TGTGCCAGCAGTGACGCCGGCGGGGGGGCCAGAAATGAGCAGTTCTTC. The chain uses TRBV6-4 and TRBJ2-1; TRBD2 matches at 9 bases. V shed 2 bases and J 7 bases; nucleotides not matched to a gene: 9. The CDR3 is 16 amino acids. Germline values: CDR1 MRHNA, CDR2 SNTAGT.

Only a few counts were recorded for this clonotype. This chain uses TRBV7-9 with TRBJ2-7; TRBD2 is a possible D gene (6 bases). Looked up from germline, CDR1 is SEHNR and CDR2 is FQNEAQ (reference sequence). V lost 5 bases and J lost 6, with 14 bases in between. The CDR3 has 13 residues. The CDR3 nucleotides are TGTGCCAGCAGCACCCGCCCCGGGGGCGAGCAGTACTTC. Residues: CASSTRPGGEQYF.

V is TRBV20-1 and J is TRBJ2-7; D call uncertain. The CDR3 runs to 14 residues. V lost 3 bases to trimming and J lost 4 bases, with 16 bases between them. Germline V gene lookup returns CDR1 DFQATT and CDR2 SNEGSKA (reference sequence). The CDR3 region is CSARNLVGRYEQYF. The CDR3 bases are TGCAGTGCTAGGAACCTAGTGGGCCGGTACGAGCAGTACTTC.

This clonotype occurred many times. V gene TRBV10-1 combines with J gene TRBJ2-5; D uncertain. V gave up 5 bases and J gave up 5 bases, with 9 bases separating them. Germline values: CDR1 WNHNN, CDR2 SYGVQD (reference sequence). The CDR3 runs 12 residues. CDR3 amino acids: CASSPEMETQYF. The CDR3 coding sequence is TGCGCCAGCAGTCCCGAGATGGAGACCCAGTACTTC.

This rearrangement joins TRBV5-1 to TRBJ2-4, with TRBD2 matching 7 bases. Germline values: CDR1 SGHRS, CDR2 YFSETQ. The CDR3 extends over 15 amino acids. After removal of 0 bases from V and 5 bases from J, the junction contained 5 bases not matched to a gene. CDR3 coding DNA: TGCGCCAGCAGCTTGGAGGGAGGGCCCCAAAACATTCAGTACTTC. Amino acid sequence: CASSLEGGPQNIQYF.

This clonotype occurred many times. J is TRBJ1-2 and V is TRBV3-1; D unresolved. V was shortened by 4 bases and J by 2 bases, with 8 bases between the two germline ends. Germline V lookup: CDR1 LGHDT, CDR2 YNNKEL (reference sequence). This CDR3 spans 13 amino acids. CDR3 coding DNA: TGTGCCAGCAGCCGTGGGCAGAACTATGGCTACACCTTC. This gives the protein CASSRGQNYGYTF.

The gene calls are TRBV28 and TRBJ2-4, with TRBD2 matching 9 bases. The V and J ends lost 8 bases and 9 bases, in that order; junction bases with no gene match: 11. The CDR3 totals 14 residues. Germline V CDR1 and CDR2: MDHEN, SYDVKM. CDR3 nucleotide sequence: TGTGCCAGCTCACGCGCGGGACTAGCTAGCATTCAGTACTTC. It codes for CASSRAGLASIQYF. Supplemented by reference TRBV28 and TRBJ2-4, the full variable domain reads DVKVTQSSRYLVKRTGEKVFLECVQDMDHENMFWYRQDPGLGLRLIYFSYDVKMKEKGDIPEGYSVSREKKERFSLILESASTNQTSMYLCASSRAGLASIQYFGAGTRLSVL.

As concerns this clonotype: One junction end does not reproduce the germline sequence, and a read error may be involved. CDR3 sequence: CASSFPVHGRKRGSTDTQYF. In DNA form, the CDR3 reads TGTGCCAGCAGTTTCCCGGTGCACGGGCGGAAACGGGGTAGCACGGATACGCAGTATTTT. The chain employs TRBV28 and TRBJ2-3, with a tentative D call TRBD2 (5 bases). The germline CDR1 and CDR2 sequences are MDHEN and SYDVKM. The CDR3 sequence is 20 residues long.